The 11 T cell receptor beta chains listed next were all sequenced from one sample in a study of regulatory T cells in long-lasting Graves disease. For TCR beta, libraries came from iRepertoire HTBI primers and Arm-PCR of CDR3 regions. TCRdb reanalysed the multiplex PCR reads using MiXCR and keeps one entry per CDR3 protein. The sample contains 400,000 to 500,000 distinct CDR3 sequences, around 21% of which appear only once. Time point meaning: persistent/refractory GD, antithyroid drugs over 5 years with positive TRAb. TCR sequences were obtained from RNA taken from PBMCs. The starting material was peripheral blood mononuclear cells (PBMCs), obtained when the disease was refractory, from a patient treated with antithyroid drugs. The source of these receptors is a female donor with Graves disease.

This clonotype came up a few times. This sequence joins TRBV30 and TRBJ2-7, with D uncertain. The length of the CDR3 is 12 residues. V lost 5 bases and J lost 2, with 10 bases in between. Germline loops: CDR1 GTSNPN, CDR2 SVGIG (reference sequence). The CDR3 sequence is CAWGFFAYEQYF. The CDR3 bases are TGTGCCTGGGGTTTCTTTGCCTACGAGCAGTACTTC.

V is TRBV20-1 and J is TRBJ1-5; D is undetermined. Trimming cost V 0 bases and J 4 bases, with 13 bases left between them. The CDR3 runs to 15 residues. Germline V gene lookup returns CDR1 DFQATT and CDR2 SNEGSKA (reference sequence). This chain's CDR3 is CSARDLKDGNQPQHF. CDR3 DNA: TGCAGTGCTAGAGATTTAAAGGACGGGAATCAGCCCCAGCATTTT.

The chain links TRBV4-3 to TRBJ1-1; the D gene is possibly TRBD1 (6 bases). V was shortened by 0 bases and J by 6 bases, with 14 bases between the two germline ends. Germline loops: CDR1 LGHNA, CDR2 YSLEER. The CDR3 sequence is 15 residues long. As DNA, the CDR3 is TGCGCCAGCAGCCAAGATGAGGGGGTCGTCGCTGAAGCTTTCTTT. Its translation: CASSQDEGVVAEAFF.

This clonotype was observed at least ten times. The V gene is TRBV12-3 or TRBV12-4, the J gene TRBJ1-1, with D possibly being TRBD1 (6 bases). The CDR3 has 14 amino acids. V was clipped by 2 bases and J by 1 base, with 8 bases between them. The CDR3 loop reads CASSLLGANTEAFF. In nucleotides, the CDR3 is TGTGCCAGCAGTTTATTGGGGGCGAACACTGAAGCTTTCTTT.

This clonotype was recorded a few times. The V call is TRBV29-1, the J call TRBJ2-1; 7 positions match TRBD2. Germline trimming cut 6 bases from V and 8 bases from J; bases unmatched to any gene: 4. Germline V gene data show CDR1 as SQVTM and CDR2 as ANQGSEA. There are 11 residues in the CDR3. The CDR3 sequence: CSVKLAYEQFF. The DNA for the CDR3 is TGCAGCGTGAAACTAGCGTATGAGCAGTTCTTC.

This clonotype was counted ten times or more. The rearrangement joins TRBV20-1 to TRBJ2-4; TRBD2 agrees at 9 bases. Trimming at V came to 0 bases and at J to 4 bases, leaving 4 bases not matched to a gene. This CDR3 has 15 residues. Germline CDR1 DFQATT, CDR2 SNEGSKA (reference sequence). CDR3 amino acids: CSAREGTSSKNIQYF. As DNA, the CDR3 is TGCAGTGCTAGAGAGGGGACTAGCAGTAAAAACATTCAGTACTTC.

This clonotype was picked up many times. This rearrangement joins TRBV12-3 or TRBV12-4 to TRBJ1-5; maybe TRBD1 (5 bases). The CDR3 extends over 13 amino acids. The V end was cut by 4 bases, the J end by 6 bases, with 10 bases between. In DNA, the CDR3 is TGTGCCAGCAGTTGGGGGAGCGGTCAGCCCCAGCATTTT. It encodes CASSWGSGQPQHF.

This clonotype has only a few counts. The V and J genes are TRBV6-1 and TRBJ2-1; perhaps TRBD2 as D (5 bases). CDR1 MNHNS and CDR2 SASEGT come from the germline V gene. The V end lost 2 bases, the J end lost 0 bases, and 20 bases lay between the germline ends. The CDR3 loop spans 19 amino acids. The CDR3 reads CASSEYSASTLSSYNEQFF. The CDR3 nucleotides read TGTGCCAGCAGTGAATATAGCGCTTCCACCCTGAGCTCCTACAATGAGCAGTTCTTC.

As for this clonotype: Without the conserved terminal phenylalanine or tryptophan, this CDR3 likely stems from a read error. J is TRBJ1-6 and V is TRBV27, with D possibly being TRBD1 (6 bases). This CDR3 contains 14 residues. Trimming removed 6 bases at V and 10 bases at J, with 16 bases between. Germline V gene lookup returns CDR1 MNHEY and CDR2 SMNVEV (reference sequence). For the CDR3, the DNA is TGTGCCAGCAGGCAAACAGGGTACGGATCACCCCTCCACTCT. Its protein product is CASRQTGYGSPLHS.

V gene TRBV19 combines with J gene TRBJ1-4; 11 positions match TRBD1. The CDR3 loop spans 17 amino acids. Germline V gene data show CDR1 as LNHDA and CDR2 as SQIVND (reference sequence). J was trimmed by 6 bases and V by 8 bases; bases with no gene match: 14. CDR3 sequence (DNA): TGTGCCAGTGACGCCCTAGGACAGGGGGCGGAGGATGAAAAACTGTTTTTT. Protein product: CASDALGQGAEDEKLFF.

The chain recombines TRBV15 with TRBJ1-1; D gene ambiguous. The CDR3 extends over 14 amino acids. CDR1 and CDR2 (germline): LNHNV, YYDKDF (reference sequence). The ends were cut back, 2 bases at V and 8 bases at J, with 15 bases in the middle. The CDR3 loop is CATSRPGLTGEAFF. The CDR3 region has the DNA TGTGCCACCAGCAGACCCGGACTAACCGGGGAAGCTTTCTTT.